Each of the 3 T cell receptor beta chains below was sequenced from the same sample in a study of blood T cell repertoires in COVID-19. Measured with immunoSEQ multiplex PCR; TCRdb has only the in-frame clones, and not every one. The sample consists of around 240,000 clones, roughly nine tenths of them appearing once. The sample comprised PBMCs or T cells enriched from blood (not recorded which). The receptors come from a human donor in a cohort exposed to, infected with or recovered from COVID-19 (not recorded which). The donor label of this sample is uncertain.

CDR3 in amino acids: CASSGGRGTEAFF. CDR3 bases: TGTGCCAGCAGTGGGGGCAGGGGGACTGAAGCTTTCTTT. This sequence joins TRBV2 and TRBJ1-1; 7 bases align to TRBD1. The CDR3 runs to 13 residues. Germline lookup yields CDR1 SNHLY and CDR2 FYNNEI. Trimming took 4 bases from V and 5 from J; bases not matched to a gene: 4. Using reference TRBV2 and TRBJ1-1 for the parts outside the CDR3, the full variable domain is EPEVTQTPSHQVTQMGQEVILRCVPISNHLYFYWYRQILGQKVEFLVSFYNNEISEKSEIFDDQFSVERPDGSNFTLKIRSTKLEDSAMYFCASSGGRGTEAFFGQGTRLTVV.

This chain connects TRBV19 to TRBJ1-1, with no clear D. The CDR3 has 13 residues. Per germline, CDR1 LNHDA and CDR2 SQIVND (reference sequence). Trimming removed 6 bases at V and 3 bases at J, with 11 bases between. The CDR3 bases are TGTGCCAGTAGCCAGGTGGGTTACACTGAAGCTTTCTTT. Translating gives CASSQVGYTEAFF.

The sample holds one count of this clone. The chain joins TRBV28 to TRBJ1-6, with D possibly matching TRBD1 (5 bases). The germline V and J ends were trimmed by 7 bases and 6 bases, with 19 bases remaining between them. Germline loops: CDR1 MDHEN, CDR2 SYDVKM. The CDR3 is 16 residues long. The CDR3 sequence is CASNLGGSRVNSPLHF. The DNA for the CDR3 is TGTGCCAGCAATCTGGGGGGAAGTAGGGTTAATTCACCCCTCCACTTT.